This record covers a single TCR beta chain. Its antigen is not known. Germline loops: CDR1 MNHEY, CDR2 SMNVEV (reference sequence). The CDR3 covers 13 residues. Trimming took 5 bases from V and 0 from J, leaving 8 bases between them. This record comes from a study of cytomegalovirus exposure and HLA in healthy donors. General observations from the study: Presence/absence analyses supposed approximately even sequencing depth among donors. Reports indicate that TCR beta sequences accurately predicted the HLA-A and HLA-B alleles of most subjects.

PCR employed 60 Vbeta and 13 Jbeta primers. Generated by immunoSEQ multiplex PCR, the TCRdb table keeps only in-frame clones and is missing some. This table has about 130,000 clones, 80% appearing once. This chain joins TRBV27 and TRBJ2-7; no definite D call. Specimen: PBMCs. The receptor's source is a woman in her 40s in good health and CMV-seronegative. CDR3 nucleotides: TGTGCCAGCAGTCCACTTTCCTCCTACGAGCAGTACTTC. It encodes CASSPLSSYEQYF.